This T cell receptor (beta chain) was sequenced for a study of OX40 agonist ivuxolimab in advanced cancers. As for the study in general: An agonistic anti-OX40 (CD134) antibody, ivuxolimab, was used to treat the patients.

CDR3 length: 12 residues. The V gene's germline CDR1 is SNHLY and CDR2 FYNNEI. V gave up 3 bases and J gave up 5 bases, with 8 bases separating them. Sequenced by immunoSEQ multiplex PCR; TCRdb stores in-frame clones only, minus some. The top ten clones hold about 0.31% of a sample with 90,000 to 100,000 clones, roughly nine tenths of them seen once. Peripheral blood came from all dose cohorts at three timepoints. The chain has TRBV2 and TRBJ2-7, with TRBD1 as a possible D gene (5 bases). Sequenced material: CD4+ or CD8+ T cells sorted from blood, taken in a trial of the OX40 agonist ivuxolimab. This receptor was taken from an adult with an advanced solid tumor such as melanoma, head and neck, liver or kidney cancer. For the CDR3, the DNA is TGTGCCAGCAGTGACATCAGGGACGAGCAGTACTTC. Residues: CASSDIRDEQYF.